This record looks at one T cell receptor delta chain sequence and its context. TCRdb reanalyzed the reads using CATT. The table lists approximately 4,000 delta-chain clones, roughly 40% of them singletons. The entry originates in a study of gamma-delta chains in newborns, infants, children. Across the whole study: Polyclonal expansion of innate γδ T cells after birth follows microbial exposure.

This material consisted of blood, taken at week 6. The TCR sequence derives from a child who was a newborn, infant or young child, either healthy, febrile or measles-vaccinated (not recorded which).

CDR3 in DNA: TGTGCCTGTGACACCTTGGCGCTGGGGGATAAGGCTGATAAACTCATCTTT. As protein: CACDTLALGDKADKLIF. The chain recombines TRDV2 with TRDJ1; 10 bases map to TRDD3. J was trimmed by 5 bases and V by 0 bases; bases with no gene match: 11. Germline assignment: CDR1 GEAIGNYY and CDR2 EKD. CDR3 length: 17 residues.